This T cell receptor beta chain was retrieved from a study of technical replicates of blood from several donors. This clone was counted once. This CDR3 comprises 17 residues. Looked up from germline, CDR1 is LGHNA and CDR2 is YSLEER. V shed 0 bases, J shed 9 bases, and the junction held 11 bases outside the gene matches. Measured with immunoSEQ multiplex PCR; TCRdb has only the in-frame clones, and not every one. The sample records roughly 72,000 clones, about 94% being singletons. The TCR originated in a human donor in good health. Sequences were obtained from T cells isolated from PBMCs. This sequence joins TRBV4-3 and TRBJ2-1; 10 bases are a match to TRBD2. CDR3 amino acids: CASSQDLASGSYPEQFF. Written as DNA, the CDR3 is TGCGCCAGCAGCCAAGATCTAGCTAGCGGGAGCTACCCTGAGCAGTTCTTC.